The rows below give T cell receptor beta chains drawn from one sample of a study of T cell responses to AZD1222 COVID-19 vaccine. Some clones are missing from TCRdb's copy, which holds only in-frame ones; the method was immunoSEQ multiplex PCR. Of 150,000 or so clones in the sample, 75% to 90% were seen once. This specimen consisted of peripheral blood, obtained on day 0 of AZD1222 vaccination. The receptor source for this set is an adult in good health. CDR3s include the opening cysteine and the closing phenylalanine or tryptophan. The order of the fields is J gene, CDR3 length, D gene, V gene, clone size, CDR3 DNA, CDR3 protein. A D gene is named only where the DNA matches it firmly. The size entry is marked missing in some rows and otherwise reads once, few, many or a size class.

j_gene: TRBJ1-2; len: 13; d_gene: -; v_gene: TRBV5-1; abundance: -; CDR3nt: TGCGCCAGCAGCTTGACCTCGGGGTATGGCTACACCTTC; CDR3aa: CASSLTSGYGYTF
j_gene: TRBJ1-1; len: 12; d_gene: TRBD1; v_gene: TRBV29-1; abundance: -; CDR3nt: TGCAGCGTTGGGACAGGGTACACTGAAGCTTTCTTT; CDR3aa: CSVGTGYTEAFF
j_gene: TRBJ2-7; len: 16; d_gene: -; v_gene: TRBV5-5; abundance: -; CDR3nt: TGTGCCAGCAGCTCAACACCACACACAGGGTACGACGAGCAGTACTTC; CDR3aa: CASSSTPHTGYDEQYF
j_gene: TRBJ1-2; len: 15; d_gene: -; v_gene: TRBV3-1/TRBV3-2; abundance: -; CDR3nt: TGTGCCAGCAGCCAAGATTGGGGTCCCTCTCGGGGCTACACCTTC; CDR3aa: CASSQDWGPSRGYTF
j_gene: TRBJ1-6; len: 13; d_gene: -; v_gene: TRBV7-9; abundance: -; CDR3nt: TGTGCCAGCACCCCAGTCAGGGATTCACCCCTCCACTTT; CDR3aa: CASTPVRDSPLHF
j_gene: TRBJ2-7; len: 15; d_gene: -; v_gene: TRBV2; abundance: -; CDR3nt: TGTGCCAGCAGTACCGGGACTCCCCTCGTCCACGAGCAGTACTTC; CDR3aa: CASSTGTPLVHEQYF
j_gene: TRBJ1-1; len: 11; d_gene: -; v_gene: TRBV12-3/TRBV12-4; abundance: -; CDR3nt: TGTGCCAGCGGTTTTAACACTGAAGCTTTCTTT; CDR3aa: CASGFNTEAFF
j_gene: TRBJ1-2; len: 14; d_gene: -; v_gene: TRBV14; abundance: -; CDR3nt: TGTGCCAGCAGCCAATTTGAGGCGGAAAATGGCTACACCTTC; CDR3aa: CASSQFEAENGYTF
j_gene: TRBJ2-7; len: 13; d_gene: -; v_gene: TRBV5-8; abundance: -; CDR3nt: TGTGCCAGCAGCTTGAGGAGCTCCTACGAGCAGTACTTC; CDR3aa: CASSLRSSYEQYF
j_gene: TRBJ1-2; len: 14; d_gene: -; v_gene: TRBV7-2; abundance: once; CDR3nt: TGTGCCAGCAGCTTAGCTGGGGGGCCTTATGGCTACACCTTC; CDR3aa: CASSLAGGPYGYTF
j_gene: TRBJ2-7; len: 12; d_gene: -; v_gene: TRBV16; abundance: -; CDR3nt: TGTGCCAGCAGCCAAGGGCTATACGAGCAGTACTTC; CDR3aa: CASSQGLYEQYF
j_gene: TRBJ2-1; len: 19; d_gene: -; v_gene: TRBV21-1; abundance: -; CDR3nt: TGTGCCAGCAGCAAAGCGCAGGAGGGGGCCAAGAGCTCCTACAATGAGCAGTTCTTC; CDR3aa: CASSKAQEGAKSSYNEQFF
j_gene: TRBJ1-2; len: 16; d_gene: -; v_gene: TRBV4-3; abundance: -; CDR3nt: TGCGCCAGCAGCCAAGATCACCCCGGGAGTGGCCATGGCTACACCTTC; CDR3aa: CASSQDHPGSGHGYTF
j_gene: TRBJ1-1; len: 13; d_gene: -; v_gene: TRBV12-3/TRBV12-4; abundance: -; CDR3nt: TGTGCCAGCAGTTTTGGGGGCCGCGGGGAAGCTTTCTTT; CDR3aa: CASSFGGRGEAFF
j_gene: TRBJ1-1; len: 15; d_gene: -; v_gene: TRBV11-2; abundance: -; CDR3nt: TGTGCCAGCAGCCTACGACGGGGTTCGAACACTGAAGCTTTCTTT; CDR3aa: CASSLRRGSNTEAFF
j_gene: TRBJ2-7; len: 15; d_gene: TRBD1; v_gene: TRBV19; abundance: -; CDR3nt: TGTGCCAGTAGTACCCCGGACAGGGGGTCCTACGAGCAGTACTTC; CDR3aa: CASSTPDRGSYEQYF
j_gene: TRBJ1-1; len: 13; d_gene: -; v_gene: TRBV2; abundance: -; CDR3nt: TGTGCCAGCAGGACAGCGCCGAACACTGAAGCTTTCTTT; CDR3aa: CASRTAPNTEAFF
j_gene: TRBJ2-5; len: 12; d_gene: -; v_gene: TRBV29-1; abundance: -; CDR3nt: TGCAGCGTTGTCAGGTCGGGGGAGACCCAGTACTTC; CDR3aa: CSVVRSGETQYF
j_gene: TRBJ2-5; len: 16; d_gene: TRBD1; v_gene: TRBV6-5; abundance: -; CDR3nt: TGTGCCAGCAGTTCTCCGAGGACAGGGGGCCGGGAGACCCAGTACTTC; CDR3aa: CASSSPRTGGRETQYF
j_gene: TRBJ1-1; len: 14; d_gene: -; v_gene: TRBV5-1; abundance: -; CDR3nt: TGCGCCAGCAGCTCGGGACCGCTTAACACTGAAGCTTTCTTT; CDR3aa: CASSSGPLNTEAFF
j_gene: TRBJ2-3; len: 11; d_gene: -; v_gene: TRBV20-1; abundance: once; CDR3nt: TGCAGTGGTTTTTCCACAGATACGCAGTATTTT; CDR3aa: CSGFSTDTQYF
j_gene: TRBJ2-7; len: 12; d_gene: -; v_gene: TRBV2; abundance: once; CDR3nt: TGTGCCAGCTCGGGACCATCCTACGAGCAGTACTTC; CDR3aa: CASSGPSYEQYF
j_gene: TRBJ2-7; len: 15; d_gene: -; v_gene: TRBV19; abundance: -; CDR3nt: TGTGCCAGTAGCCTTACAGGGAGAAGCTCCTACGAGCAGTACTTC; CDR3aa: CASSLTGRSSYEQYF
j_gene: TRBJ2-2; len: 13; d_gene: -; v_gene: TRBV3-1/TRBV3-2; abundance: -; CDR3nt: TGTGCCAGCAGCTCGTTGTGGGCCGGGGAGCTGTTTTTT; CDR3aa: CASSSLWAGELFF